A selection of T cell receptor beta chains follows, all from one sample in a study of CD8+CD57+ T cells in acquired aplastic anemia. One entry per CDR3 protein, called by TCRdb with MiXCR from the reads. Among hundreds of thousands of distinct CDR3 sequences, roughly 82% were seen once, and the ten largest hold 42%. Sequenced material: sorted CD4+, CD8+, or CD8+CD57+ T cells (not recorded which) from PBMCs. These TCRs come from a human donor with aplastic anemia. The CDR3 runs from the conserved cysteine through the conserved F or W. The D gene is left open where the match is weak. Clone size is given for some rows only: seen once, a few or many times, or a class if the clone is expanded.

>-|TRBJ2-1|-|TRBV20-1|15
CSAPVLQGSYNEQFF
TGCAGTGCTCCTGTTTTGCAGGGCTCCTACAATGAGCAGTTCTTC
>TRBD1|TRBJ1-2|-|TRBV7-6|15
CASSSDRALSPRHTF
TGTGCCAGCAGTTCGGACAGGGCACTTTCACCCCGCCACACCTTC
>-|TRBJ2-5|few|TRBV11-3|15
CASSLDLTGQETQYF
TGTGCCAGCAGCTTAGATCTGACAGGACAAGAGACCCAGTACTTC
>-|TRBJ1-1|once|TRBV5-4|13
CASSFTTAMKGFF
TGTGCCAGCAGCTTTACTACCGCAATGAAAGGTTTCTTT
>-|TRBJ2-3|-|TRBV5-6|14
CASSTGNSPDTQYF
TGTGCCAGCAGCACTGGAAACAGTCCCGATACGCAGTATTTT
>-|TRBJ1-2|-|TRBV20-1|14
CSAIGLRALAGYTF
TGCAGTGCGATCGGCCTCAGAGCATTAGCTGGCTACACCTTC
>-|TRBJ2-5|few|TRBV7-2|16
CASSLTGGLHQETQYF
TGTGCCAGCAGCTTAACGGGGGGCCTCCACCAAGAGACCCAGTACTTC
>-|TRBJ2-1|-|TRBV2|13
CASSDGGMGKQSF
TGTGCCAGCAGTGATGGAGGGATGGGTAAGCAGTCCTTC
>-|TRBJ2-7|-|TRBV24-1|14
CASSVGEQFSEQYF
TGTGCCAGCAGCGTTGGTGAGCAGTTTTCCGAGCAGTACTTC
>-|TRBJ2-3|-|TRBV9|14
CASGGAGDPQSQDF
TGTGCCAGCGGAGGAGCTGGGGACCCCCAGTCCCAGGATTTT
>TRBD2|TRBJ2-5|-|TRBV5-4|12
CASQGTSETQYF
TGTGCCAGCCAGGGGACTAGCGAGACCCAGTACTTC
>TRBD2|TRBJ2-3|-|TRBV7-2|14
CASSLAGAPDTQNF
TGTGCCAGCAGCCTCGCGGGAGCTCCGGATACGCAGAATTTT
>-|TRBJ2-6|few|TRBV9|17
CASSVGRAPSGANVLTF
TGTGCCAGCAGCGTAGGGAGGGCCCCCTCTGGGGCCAACGTCCTGACTTTC
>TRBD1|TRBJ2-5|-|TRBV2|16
CASRDARTTGEETQYF
TGTGCCAGCAGGGACGCGCGCACGACAGGGGAGGAGACCCAGTACTTC
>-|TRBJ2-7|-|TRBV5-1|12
CASRLAQGQQYF
TGTGCCAGCAGGTTGGCTCAGGGACAGCAGTACTTC
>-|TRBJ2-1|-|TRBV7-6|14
CASSSDSGRNEQFF
TGTGCCAGCAGCTCAGACAGCGGGCGCAATGAGCAGTTCTTC
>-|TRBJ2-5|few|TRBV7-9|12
CAGPGLQETQYF
TGTGCCGGACCGGGACTCCAAGAGACCCAGTACTTC